This T cell receptor (beta chain) was found in a study of cytomegalovirus exposure and HLA in healthy donors. PCR involved 60 Vbeta and 13 Jbeta primers. Sequencing used immunoSEQ multiplex PCR; TCRdb keeps in-frame clones, though not all of them. The sample lists more than 110,000 clones, about four fifths seen once, with 2.5% to 3.5% in the top ten. This sequence originates from a male donor in good health and CMV-seronegative. Sequencing used PBMCs.

The CDR3 bases are TGTGCTAGTGGTTGGGGGCAGGGCGGGGGCTACGAGCAGTACTTC. The encoded protein is CASGWGQGGGYEQYF. The chain couples TRBV12-5 to TRBJ2-7, with D possibly TRBD2 on 7 matching bases. This CDR3 region has 15 residues. The germline gives CDR1 LGHNT, CDR2 FRNRAP. Trimming left V 4 bases short and J 3 bases short, with 16 bases between.